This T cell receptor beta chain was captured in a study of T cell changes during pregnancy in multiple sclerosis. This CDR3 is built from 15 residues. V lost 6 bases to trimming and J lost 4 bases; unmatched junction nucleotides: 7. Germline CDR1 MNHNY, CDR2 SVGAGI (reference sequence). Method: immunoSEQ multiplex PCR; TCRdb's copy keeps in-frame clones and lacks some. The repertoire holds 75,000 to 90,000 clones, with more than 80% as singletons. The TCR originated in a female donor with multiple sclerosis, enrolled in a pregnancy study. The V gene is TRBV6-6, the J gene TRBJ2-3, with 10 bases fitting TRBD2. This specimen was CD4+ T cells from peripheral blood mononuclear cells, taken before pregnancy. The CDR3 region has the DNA TGTGCCAGCAGGGAGAGACTAGCGGGTGCAGATACGCAGTATTTT. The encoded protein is CASRERLAGADTQYF.